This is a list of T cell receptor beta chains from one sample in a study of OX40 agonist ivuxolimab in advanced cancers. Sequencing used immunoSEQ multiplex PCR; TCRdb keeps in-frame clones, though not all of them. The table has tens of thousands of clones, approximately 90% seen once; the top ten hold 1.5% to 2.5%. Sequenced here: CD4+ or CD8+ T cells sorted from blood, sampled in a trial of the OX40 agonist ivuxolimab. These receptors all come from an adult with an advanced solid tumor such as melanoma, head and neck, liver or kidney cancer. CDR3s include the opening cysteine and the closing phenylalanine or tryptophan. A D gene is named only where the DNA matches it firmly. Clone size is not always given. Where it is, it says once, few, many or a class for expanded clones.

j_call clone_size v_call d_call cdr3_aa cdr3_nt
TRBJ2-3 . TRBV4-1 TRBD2 CASSQDITSGSGDTQYF TGCGCCAGCAGCCAAGATATCACTAGCGGGAGTGGAGATACGCAGTATTTT
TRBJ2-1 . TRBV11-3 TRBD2 CASSLRTSGVSGEQFF TGTGCCAGCAGCCTAAGGACTAGCGGGGTCTCCGGTGAGCAGTTCTTC
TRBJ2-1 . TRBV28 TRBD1 CASKARDSYYNEQFF TGTGCCAGCAAAGCCAGGGACAGCTACTACAATGAGCAGTTCTTC
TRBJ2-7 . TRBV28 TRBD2 CASSLGASGSYEQYF TGTGCCAGCAGTTTAGGGGCTAGCGGGAGTTACGAGCAGTACTTC
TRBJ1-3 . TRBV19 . CASSRTDSSGNTIYF TGTGCCAGTAGTAGGACGGACAGCTCTGGAAACACCATATATTTT
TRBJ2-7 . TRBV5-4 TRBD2 CASSSGGALSYEQYF TGTGCCAGCAGCTCGGGGGGAGCGCTCTCCTACGAGCAGTACTTC
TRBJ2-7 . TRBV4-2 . CASSQDGGGIYEQYF TGTGCCAGCAGCCAAGATGGAGGGGGCATCTACGAGCAGTACTTC
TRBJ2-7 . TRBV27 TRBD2 CASSLKRETNEQYF TGTGCCAGCAGTTTGAAGCGGGAAACCAACGAGCAGTACTTC
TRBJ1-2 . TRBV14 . CASSHWSSPGYTF TGTGCCAGCAGCCATTGGTCATCGCCGGGCTACACCTTC
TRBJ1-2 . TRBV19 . CASRRTGNYGYTF TGTGCCAGTAGACGCACAGGGAACTATGGCTACACCTTC
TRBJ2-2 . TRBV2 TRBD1 CASSGSGGNTGELFF TGTGCCAGCAGTGGCTCAGGGGGTAACACCGGGGAGCTGTTTTTT
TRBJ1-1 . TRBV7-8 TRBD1 CASSLVGGTVNTEAFF TGTGCCAGCAGCTTAGTAGGGGGGACAGTGAACACTGAAGCTTTCTTT
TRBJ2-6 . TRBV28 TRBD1 CASSFVLTGTGANVLTF TGTGCCAGCAGTTTCGTCCTGACAGGGACGGGGGCCAACGTCCTGACTTTC
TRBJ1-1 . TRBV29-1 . CSVGNHMNTEAFF TGCAGCGTGGGGAATCACATGAACACTGAAGCTTTCTTT
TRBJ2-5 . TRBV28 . CASLGWGQETQYF TGTGCCAGTTTGGGGTGGGGTCAAGAGACCCAGTACTTC
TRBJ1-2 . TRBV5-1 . CASSTGGQGPYGYTF TGCGCCAGCAGCACTGGAGGTCAGGGCCCCTATGGCTACACCTTC
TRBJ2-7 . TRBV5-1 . CASSPPTSYEQYF TGCGCCAGCAGCCCCCCAACTAGCTACGAGCAGTACTTC
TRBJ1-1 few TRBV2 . CASSGNFRGKANTEAFF TGTGCCAGCAGTGGAAATTTCCGGGGGAAGGCGAACACTGAAGCTTTCTTT
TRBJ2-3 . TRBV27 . CASSSPNTDTQYF TGTGCCAGCAGTTCCCCCAACACAGATACGCAGTATTTT
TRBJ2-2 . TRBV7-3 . CASSLKGVTANTGELFF TGTGCCAGCAGCTTAAAGGGGGTCACCGCGAACACCGGGGAGCTGTTTTTT
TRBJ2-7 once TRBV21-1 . CASSKAVRDREPPDIYEQYF TGTGCCAGCAGCAAAGCCGTCCGGGACAGGGAACCCCCCGATATCTACGAGCAGTACTTC
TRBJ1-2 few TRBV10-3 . CAISESLGYYGYTF TGTGCCATCAGTGAGTCGTTAGGGTACTATGGCTACACCTTC
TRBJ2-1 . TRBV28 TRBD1 CASSFDGTGKFF TGTGCCAGCAGTTTTGATGGGACAGGGAAGTTCTTC
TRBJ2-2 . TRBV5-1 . CASSLQAGNTGELFF TGCGCCAGCAGCTTGCAGGCGGGAAACACCGGGGAGCTGTTTTTT
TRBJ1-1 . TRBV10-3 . CAISESFDTEAFF TGTGCCATCAGTGAGTCTTTCGACACTGAAGCTTTCTTT
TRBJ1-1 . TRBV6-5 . CASRPTGGRTEAFF TGTGCCAGCAGGCCAACGGGGGGCCGTACTGAAGCTTTCTTT
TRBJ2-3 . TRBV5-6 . CASSFGATSDTQYF TGTGCCAGCAGCTTTGGGGCAACTTCAGATACGCAGTATTTT
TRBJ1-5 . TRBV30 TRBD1 CAWSARTGFINQPQHF TGTGCCTGGAGTGCCCGGACAGGGTTCATCAATCAGCCCCAGCATTTT
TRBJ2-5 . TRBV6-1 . CASRVAAGETQYF TGTGCCAGCAGAGTAGCGGCAGGGGAGACCCAGTACTTC
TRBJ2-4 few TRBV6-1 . CASTQPGQVLNIQYF TGTGCCAGCACCCAACCGGGCCAGGTCCTAAACATTCAGTACTTC
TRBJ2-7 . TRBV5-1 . CASSSLDGYEQYF TGCGCCAGCAGCTCCCTCGACGGTTACGAGCAGTACTTC
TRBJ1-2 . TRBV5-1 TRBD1 CASGGTVNYGYTF TGCGCCAGCGGAGGGACAGTTAACTATGGCTACACCTTC
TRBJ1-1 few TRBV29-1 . CSVEEIGGTGAFF TGCAGCGTTGAAGAGATTGGGGGAACTGGAGCTTTCTTT
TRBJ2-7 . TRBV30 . CAWSPSLTYEQYF TGTGCCTGGAGTCCCTCACTAACCTACGAGCAGTACTTC
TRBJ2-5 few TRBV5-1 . CASSSGPERAETQYF TGCGCCAGCAGCTCCGGTCCCGAGAGGGCGGAGACCCAGTACTTC
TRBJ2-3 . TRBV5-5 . CASSPVVSTDTQYF TGTGCCAGCAGCCCCGTAGTGAGCACAGATACGCAGTATTTT
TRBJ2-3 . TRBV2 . CAGGVREDTQYF TGTGCCGGAGGAGTGCGCGAAGATACGCAGTATTTT
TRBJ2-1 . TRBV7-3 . CASRGAGRDEQFF TGTGCCAGCAGGGGTGCGGGAAGGGATGAGCAGTTCTTC
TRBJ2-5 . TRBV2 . CASSENPGSKETQYF TGTGCCAGCAGTGAAAACCCCGGGAGCAAAGAGACCCAGTACTTC
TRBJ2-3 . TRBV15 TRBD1 CATSRRAGGEDTQYF TGTGCCACCAGCAGGCGGGCAGGGGGAGAAGATACGCAGTATTTT
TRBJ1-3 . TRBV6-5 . CASSWTATGGNTIYF TGTGCCAGCAGTTGGACAGCAACGGGGGGAAACACCATATATTTT
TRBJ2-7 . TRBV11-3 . CASSGSIGLKLYF TGTGCCAGCAGCGGATCTATCGGATTGAAGTTGTACTTC
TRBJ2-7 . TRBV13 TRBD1 CASSQKGQDDSYEQYF TGTGCCAGCAGCCAAAAGGGACAGGATGACTCCTACGAGCAGTACTTC
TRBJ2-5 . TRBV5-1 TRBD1 CASSEGQGGETQYF TGCGCCAGCAGCGAGGGACAGGGCGGAGAGACCCAGTACTTC
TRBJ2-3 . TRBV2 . CASSVGDRRTQYF TGTGCCAGCAGTGTGGGTGACCGGAGAACGCAGTATTTT
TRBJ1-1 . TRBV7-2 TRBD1 CASSLGYRGTEAFF TGTGCCAGCAGCTTAGGTTACAGGGGTACTGAAGCTTTCTTT
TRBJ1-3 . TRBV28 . CASTTGLGSAGNTIYF TGTGCCAGCACTACCGGCCTGGGCTCTGCTGGAAACACCATATATTTT
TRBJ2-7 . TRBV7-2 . CASSRRDGEQYF TGTGCCAGCAGCCGCAGGGACGGCGAGCAGTACTTC
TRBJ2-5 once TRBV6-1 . CASSQTVGAETQYF TGTGCCAGCAGTCAGACCGTGGGGGCCGAGACCCAGTACTTC
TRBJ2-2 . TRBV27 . CASSLLGTGELFF TGTGCCAGCAGTTTATTAGGCACCGGGGAGCTGTTTTTT
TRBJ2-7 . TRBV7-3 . CASSLNSYYEQYF TGTGCCAGCAGCTTAAACAGTTACTACGAGCAGTACTTC
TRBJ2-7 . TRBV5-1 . CASSGLEGANYEQYF TGCGCCAGCAGCGGCCTGGAGGGAGCAAACTACGAGCAGTACTTC
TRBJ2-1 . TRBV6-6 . CASSRPGVNNEQFF TGTGCCAGCTCCAGGCCGGGAGTGAACAATGAGCAGTTCTTC
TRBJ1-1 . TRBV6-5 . CASGYNTEAFF TGTGCCAGCGGGTATAACACTGAAGCTTTCTTT
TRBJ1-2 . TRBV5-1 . CASSRDGEYGYTF TGCGCCAGCAGCCGTGATGGGGAATATGGCTACACCTTC
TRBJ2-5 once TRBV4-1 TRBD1 CASSQTRTGYQETQYF TGCGCCAGCAGTCAGACACGGACAGGGTACCAAGAGACCCAGTACTTC
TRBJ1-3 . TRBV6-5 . CASSGVSSGNTIYF TGTGCCAGCAGTGGGGTTTCCTCTGGAAACACCATATATTTT
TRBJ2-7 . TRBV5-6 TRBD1 CASSGRTGDYEQYF TGTGCCAGCAGCGGACGGACAGGGGACTACGAGCAGTACTTC
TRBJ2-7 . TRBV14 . CASSLWAGNVYEQYF TGTGCCAGCAGCTTATGGGCAGGGAATGTGTACGAGCAGTACTTC
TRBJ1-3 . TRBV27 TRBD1 CASRSDRGYRYSGNTIYF TGTGCCAGCAGATCGGACAGGGGGTATCGATACTCTGGAAACACCATATATTTT